Listed below are T cell receptor beta chains from one sample, sequenced in a study of blood T cells in healthy people across ages. TCRdb analysed the 5' RACE reads with MiXCR anew, one entry per CDR3 protein. The data hold roughly 500,000 distinct CDR3 sequences, with nearly 25% observed a single time. This sample also belongs to another study, concerning T cells of mothers and their children.

The specimen was blood. These receptors were taken from a boy between 5 and 17 years old in good health. Both conserved end residues are part of each CDR3. A D gene is named only where the DNA matches it firmly. The size field is filled for only some rows; it gives once, few, many or a size class.

j_call clone_size d_call v_call cdr3_aa cdr3_nt
TRBJ2-4 . . TRBV14 CASSQEAGAARNIQYF TGTGCCAGCAGCCAAGAGGCAGGGGCAGCTAGAAACATTCAGTACTTC
TRBJ1-4 . . TRBV6-7 CASSYSKSGKLFF TGTGCCAGCAGTTACTCGAAGTCCGGAAAACTGTTTTTT
TRBJ1-2 . . TRBV3-1 CASSSSHRSNYGYTF TGTGCCAGCAGCTCCTCACATAGATCTAACTATGGCTACACCTTC
TRBJ2-4 . . TRBV5-1 CASSLVASPFGKNIQYF TGCGCCAGCAGCTTGGTGGCTAGTCCCTTCGGCAAAAACATTCAGTACTTC
TRBJ1-5 . . TRBV29-1 CSVEEGRDQPQHF TGCAGCGTTGAAGAAGGGAGGGATCAGCCCCAGCATTTT
TRBJ2-1 . TRBD2 TRBV6-1 CASSEAARGGSYNEQFF TGTGCCAGCAGTGAAGCTGCCCGGGGGGGCTCCTACAATGAGCAGTTCTTC
TRBJ2-4 . . TRBV20-1 CSARDLETPKNIQYF TGCAGTGCTAGAGATCTGGAGACTCCGAAAAACATTCAGTACTTC
TRBJ1-2 . . TRBV2 CASSAGIGGYTF TGTGCCAGCAGTGCAGGGATCGGGGGCTACACCTTC
TRBJ2-1 few . TRBV20-1 CSATENEQFF TGCAGTGCGACCGAGAATGAGCAGTTCTTC
TRBJ1-2 once . TRBV2 CASAENGIYGYTF TGTGCCAGCGCGGAGAATGGAATCTATGGCTACACCTTC
TRBJ2-3 . TRBD2 TRBV7-2 CASRSKRGGADTQYF TGTGCCAGCAGGAGTAAGCGGGGGGGCGCAGATACGCAGTATTTT
TRBJ2-1 few . TRBV20-1 CSARGGSPDNEQFF TGCAGTGCTAGAGGGGGGAGCCCCGACAACGAGCAGTTCTTC
TRBJ2-3 . TRBD2 TRBV29-1 CSAQAGVLLVPDTQYF TGCAGCGCTCAAGCGGGGGTATTATTAGTCCCAGATACGCAGTATTTT
TRBJ2-5 many . TRBV4-3 CASSQDVGRETQYF TGCGCCAGCAGCCAAGATGTAGGGCGCGAGACCCAGTACTTC
TRBJ2-1 few TRBD1 TRBV5-1 CASEDGTENYNEQFF TGCGCCAGCGAGGATGGGACAGAGAACTACAATGAGCAGTTCTTC
TRBJ2-3 . . TRBV7-8 CASSLAPAGSTDTQYF TGTGCCAGCAGCTTAGCTCCGGCAGGTAGCACAGATACGCAGTATTTT